The 17 T cell receptor beta chains presented below share a single source sample, sequenced in a study of response to subunit inactivated influenza vaccine. Each CDR3 protein is one row after TCRdb ran MiXCR on the RT-PCR reads. The sample includes hundreds of thousands of distinct CDR3 sequences, around 11% seen only once; the top ten take approximately 10%. These data were likewise used in another study, on T cells expressing NK-cell markers. Turning to that study: For TCR beta, cDNA was produced by 5'RACE template switching with UMIs.

The sequenced sample was PBMCs from blood, obtained on the day of vaccination. The receptors stem from a man in his fifties who received an inactivated influenza vaccine.

The chain couples TRBV29-1 to TRBJ1-4; D is uncertain. Per germline, CDR1 SQVTM and CDR2 ANQGSEA. V lost 6 bases to trimming and J lost 7 bases, with 12 bases between them. This CDR3 is 12 amino acids long. The CDR3 nucleotides read TGCAGCGTCCGGCGGGGAGGTGAAAAACTGTTTTTT. Its protein is CSVRRGGEKLFF.

This clonotype was picked up a small number of times. The rearrangement uses TRBV4-1 and TRBJ2-3; 8 nucleotides line up with TRBD2. The CDR3 sequence is 17 residues long. Germline CDR1 is MGHRA and CDR2 is YSYEKL. V lost 4 bases, J lost 4 bases, and 13 bases stayed unmatched. CDR3: CASSPVGLAPSADTQYF. CDR3 bases: TGCGCCAGCAGCCCTGTCGGACTAGCCCCTTCCGCAGATACGCAGTATTTT.

This clonotype was found a few times. The chain combines TRBV5-1 with TRBJ2-1; 9 bases line up with TRBD2. This CDR3 is 14 amino acids long. V was clipped by 2 bases and J by 15 bases; unmatched bases: 12. Germline CDR1 is SGHRS and CDR2 is YFSETQ. The CDR3 sequence is CASSLESSGSLRFF. CDR3 DNA sequence: TGCGCCAGCAGCTTAGAAAGTAGCGGGAGTCTTCGGTTCTTC. The full variable domain, its missing parts supplied by reference TRBV5-1 and TRBJ2-1, is KAGVTQTPRYLIKTRGQQVTLSCSPISGHRSVSWYQQTPGQGLQFLFEYFSETQRNKGNFPGRFSGRQFSNSRSEMNVSTLELGDSALYLCASSLESSGSLRFFGPGTRLTVL.

This clonotype was picked up a small number of times. This rearrangement joins TRBV24-1 to TRBJ2-1, with 9 bases that match TRBD1. There are 18 residues in the CDR3. V lost 2 bases and J lost 2; bases outside the gene matches: 9. CDR1 KGHDR and CDR2 SFDVKD come from the germline V gene. The CDR3 protein is CATSDSGQGYRTYNEQFF. Here the CDR3 DNA reads TGTGCCACCAGTGATTCGGGACAGGGATACCGAACCTACAATGAGCAGTTCTTC.

The genes are TRBV25-1 and TRBJ2-5; weak D call: TRBD2 (5 bases). V lost 1 base and J lost 3, with 12 bases in between. The length of the CDR3 is 15 residues. CDR1 and CDR2 from the germline V gene are MGHDK and SYGVNS. This chain's CDR3 is CASSELEALKETQYF. CDR3 coding DNA: TGTGCCAGCAGTGAATTGGAGGCCCTGAAAGAGACCCAGTACTTC.

V is TRBV28 and J is TRBJ2-7; maybe TRBD1 (6 bases). CDR3 length: 16 amino acids. Germline V CDR1 and CDR2: MDHEN, SYDVKM. Trimming removed 2 bases from V and 1 base from J, with 15 bases in between. CDR3 sequence (DNA): TGTGCCAGCAGTTTACAGGGGCCCTTTTGGTCCTACGAGCAGTACTTC. Its translation: CASSLQGPFWSYEQYF.

This clonotype was seen a handful of times. V and J are TRBV7-2 and TRBJ2-4, with a weak D call TRBD2 (5 bases). The CDR3 runs 13 residues. Trimming removed 0 bases from V and 8 bases from J, with 8 bases in between. The germline CDR1 and CDR2 sequences are SGHTA and FQGNSA. This CDR3 reads CASSLAMRDIQYF. For the CDR3, the DNA is TGTGCCAGCAGCTTAGCGATGCGGGACATTCAGTACTTC.

A word on this clonotype: The junction and the germline gene differ at one end; a read error may be behind it. The chain has TRBV5-6 and TRBJ2-5, with D possibly being TRBD1 (5 bases). Per germline, CDR1 SGHDT and CDR2 YYEEEE. The CDR3 runs to 14 residues. The DNA for the CDR3 is TGTGCCAGCAGGATTACAGGCGGCCAAGACACCCAGTACTTC. Its translation is CASRITGGQDTQYF. The full variable domain, in which reference TRBV5-6 and TRBJ2-5 provide the parts outside the CDR3, is DAGVTQSPTHLIKTRGQQVTLRCSPKSGHDTVSWYQQALGQGPQFIFQYYEEEERQRGNFPDRFSGHQFPNYSSELNVNALLLGDSALYLCASRITGGQDTQYFGPGTRLLVL.

This chain joins TRBV2 and TRBJ1-1; D is ambiguous. From germline, CDR1 is SNHLY and CDR2 FYNNEI. The CDR3 is 11 residues long. V lost 4 bases, J lost 5 bases, and 5 bases lay in between. CDR3 DNA sequence: TGTGCCAGCAGTGGAGAGACTGAAGCTTTCTTT. Protein: CASSGETEAFF. Supplemented by reference TRBV2 and TRBJ1-1, the full variable domain reads EPEVTQTPSHQVTQMGQEVILRCVPISNHLYFYWYRQILGQKVEFLVSFYNNEISEKSEIFDDQFSVERPDGSNFTLKIRSTKLEDSAMYFCASSGETEAFFGQGTRLTVV.

This chain joins TRBV4-2 and TRBJ2-1, with unresolved D. V lost 2 bases and J 5 bases, leaving 13 bases between the germline ends. The CDR3 length is 15 residues. The V gene's germline CDR1 is LGHNA and CDR2 YNFKEQ. CDR3 bases: TGTGCCAGCAGCCAACCCGGTTTCCAAAACAATGAGCAGTTCTTC. It codes for CASSQPGFQNNEQFF.

The chain has TRBV7-2 and TRBJ2-3; perhaps TRBD2 as D (5 bases). Trimming took 4 bases from V and 0 from J, leaving 17 bases between them. This CDR3 spans 17 amino acids. Germline V gene sequence: CDR1 SGHTA, CDR2 FQGNSA. The CDR3 coding sequence is TGTGCCAGCAGCTACGGCTATGGGAGATCTAGCACAGATACGCAGTATTTT. It translates to CASSYGYGRSSTDTQYF.

This clonotype was found a few times. V gene TRBV24-1 combines with J gene TRBJ2-3; TRBD2 matches 11 bases. From germline, CDR1 is KGHDR and CDR2 SFDVKD. This CDR3 has 17 amino acids. Trimming at V came to 0 bases and at J to 5 bases, leaving 6 bases not matched to a gene. The CDR3 nucleotides are TGTGCCACCAGTGATTTGCCTTTAGCGGGGGGGCAAGATACGCAGTATTTT. Its translation is CATSDLPLAGGQDTQYF.

This clonotype was seen a few times. The rearrangement links TRBV6-2 or TRBV6-3 to TRBJ2-1; either TRBD1 or TRBD2 may fit D (6 bases each). CDR1 MNHEY and CDR2 SVGEGT come from the germline V gene. The CDR3 has 14 amino acids. Trimming took 8 bases from V and 4 from J, leaving 15 bases between them. The CDR3 sequence: CASSRGGRYNEQFF. DNA of the CDR3: TGTGCCAGCTCCAGAGGGGGGCGATACAATGAGCAGTTCTTC.

The chain links TRBV28 to TRBJ2-3; 12 bases match TRBD2. Germline V gives CDR1 MDHEN, CDR2 SYDVKM. The CDR3 extends over 18 amino acids. After removal of 6 bases from V and 3 bases from J, the junction contained 13 bases not matched to a gene. The DNA for the CDR3 is TGTGCCAGCAGCCCCTTACCCCTAGCGGGGGGGCCAACAGATACGCAGTATTTT. It encodes CASSPLPLAGGPTDTQYF.

Here the CDR3 reads CASSLERSITDTQYF. Here the CDR3 DNA reads TGTGCCAGCAGCTTGGAGAGGAGTATCACAGATACGCAGTATTTT. V and J are TRBV5-5 and TRBJ2-3; D is unclear. Germline V gene sequence: CDR1 SGHKS, CDR2 YYEKEE (reference sequence). The V end was cut by 0 bases, the J end by 2 bases, with 10 bases between. The CDR3 is 15 amino acids. Using reference TRBV5-5 and TRBJ2-3 for the parts outside the CDR3, the full variable domain is DAGVTQSPTHLIKTRGQQVTLRCSPISGHKSVSWYQQVLGQGPQFIFQYYEKEERGRGNFPDRFSARQFPNYSSELNVNALLLGDSALYLCASSLERSITDTQYFGPGTRLTVL.

This clonotype has at least ten counts. The chain carries TRBV5-1 and TRBJ2-2; D may be TRBD2 (5 bases). Germline V CDR1 and CDR2: SGHRS, YFSETQ. The CDR3 length is 16 residues. V lost 0 bases to trimming and J lost 2 bases, with 11 bases between them. For the CDR3, the DNA is TGCGCCAGCAGCTTGGAAGTAGGACTTAACACCGGGGAGCTGTTTTTT. This sequence encodes CASSLEVGLNTGELFF.

This clonotype has a handful of counts. The chain employs TRBV12-3 or TRBV12-4 and TRBJ1-5; D may be TRBD1 (6 bases). The ends were cut back, 2 bases at V and 7 bases at J, with 18 bases in the middle. The CDR3 has 16 amino acids. CDR3 loop: CASSLKLGGVGQPQHF. As DNA, the CDR3 is TGTGCCAGCAGTTTAAAGTTAGGGGGAGTTGGGCAGCCCCAGCATTTT.